This T cell receptor beta chain originates from a study of blood T cell repertoires in COVID-19 (dated by TCRdb to the early 2020s). In the study overall: The collaborator samples originated in the United States, Italy and Spain and spanned the acute and convalescent phases of COVID-19. The prospective study material was composed of cDNA or gDNA derived from T cells, B-cell-depleted T cells, or PBMCs. Deeply sampled blood TCRbeta repertoires from subjects exposed to, actively infected with, or recovered from COVID-19 were included in the dataset. The repertoires were released in a freely available public database meant as a resource for research on the immune response to SARS-CoV-2. Samples were obtained from the ongoing ImmuneRACE study (first 160 participants) and from over a thousand subjects provided by 6 global collaborators. Sample metadata almost always included a de-identified subject ID, COVID-19 status, age in years and sex. HLA class I and class II types, where available, came from metadata supplied by the sample provider rather than from assay-based typing.

Points the paper makes about the study in general: The amount of clinical and demographic metadata varied by source and participant and was provided uncurated.

The germline V gene (reference sequence) yields LGHDT for CDR1 and YNNKEL for CDR2. V and J are truncated by 6 bases and 2 bases respectively, leaving an intervening sequence of 14 bases. Measured from the cysteine to the phenylalanine, the CDR3 is 15 residues long. This entry keeps only the CDR3 DNA: 45 bases, framed from base 1. To note about this clone: No cognate antigen has been identified for it. It has no much larger one-base neighbor in the sample; base qualities were not kept.

In Seattle, one collaborating source enrolled patients while the infection was active and tracked those patients longitudinally over the course of disease. Each collaborating institution followed its own protocols to collect whole blood in K2EDTA tubes. Collaborator samples were shipped for TCRbeta analysis as frozen whole blood, isolated PBMCs, or DNA extracted from either sample type. TCRbeta CDR3 regions were amplified from genomic DNA by means of the immunoSEQ Assay, a bias-controlled multiplex PCR. In the authors' own workflow: The number of nucleated cells in each sample was estimated by amplification of reference gene primers within the assay. Sequence reads were collapsed and filtered to measure the absolute abundance of every unique TCRbeta CDR3 rearrangement. For each sample, productive Simpson clonality was calculated as the square root of Simpson's diversity index over productive rearrangements. TCRdb limited this immuneACCESS table to in-frame rearrangements with V and J called. A share of clones is missing; checked studies link under half to unresolved V genes, and the rest is unexplained. The D gene and trimming were derived from the DNA, and the V and J assignments and clone size from that table. The sample contains around 150,000 clones, roughly 81% of them found a single time. The ten largest clonotypes hold 8.3% of the sample.

The receptor's source is an older woman with COVID-19, enrolled during active disease. The sequenced sample was peripheral blood. The sequence joins TRBV3-1 (or the pseudogene TRBV3-2) to TRBJ1-3, with a tentative D gene TRBD1 over 5 matching bases. Here the CDR3 is given as CASSQTARTGNTIYF. The DNA reads as follows: TGTGCCAGCAGTCAGACAGCTCGTACTGGAAACACCATATATTTT.